What follows describes a single T cell receptor (beta chain). Its specificity is not known. The V and J ends lost 3 bases and 1 base respectively, with 9 bases between them. From germline, CDR1 is MGHRA and CDR2 YSYEKL. The CDR3 totals 15 residues. TCRdb's copy holds only in-frame clones and misses some; the assay was immunoSEQ multiplex PCR. The sample holds roughly 40,000 clones, around 87% seen once. This entry is derived from a study of PD-1 blockade in classical Hodgkin lymphoma. With no exception, relapse followed autologous stem cell transplantation in all patients, and brentuximab vedotin exposure varied. General observations from the study: Possible causes of repertoire differences, disease activity or prior therapy, remain undefined.

Sample: peripheral blood mononuclear cells (PBMCs), taken at baseline. The TCR was taken from a human donor with classical Hodgkin lymphoma. This rearrangement joins TRBV4-1 to TRBJ2-2; perhaps TRBD2 as D (5 bases). The CDR3 spells CASSHRGRNTGELFF. CDR3 sequence (DNA): TGCGCCAGCAGCCACCGGGGTAGGAACACCGGGGAGCTGTTTTTT.